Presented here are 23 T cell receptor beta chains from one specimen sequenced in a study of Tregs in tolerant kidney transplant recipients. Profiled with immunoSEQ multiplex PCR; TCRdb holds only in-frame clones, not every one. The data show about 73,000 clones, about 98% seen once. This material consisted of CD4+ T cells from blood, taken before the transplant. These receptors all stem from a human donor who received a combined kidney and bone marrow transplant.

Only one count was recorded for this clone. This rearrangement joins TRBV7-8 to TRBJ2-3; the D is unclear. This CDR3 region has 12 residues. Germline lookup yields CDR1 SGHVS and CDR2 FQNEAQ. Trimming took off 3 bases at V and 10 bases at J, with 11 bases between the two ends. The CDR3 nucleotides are TGTGCCAGCAGCTTCCCTACTCAGGCGCAGTATTTT. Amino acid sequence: CASSFPTQAQYF.

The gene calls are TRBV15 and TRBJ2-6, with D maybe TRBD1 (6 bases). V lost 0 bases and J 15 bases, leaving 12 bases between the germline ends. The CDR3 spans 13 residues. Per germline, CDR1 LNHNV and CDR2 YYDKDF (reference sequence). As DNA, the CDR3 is TGTGCCACCAGCAGAGAACAGGGTATTCCCCTGACTTTC. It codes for CATSREQGIPLTF.

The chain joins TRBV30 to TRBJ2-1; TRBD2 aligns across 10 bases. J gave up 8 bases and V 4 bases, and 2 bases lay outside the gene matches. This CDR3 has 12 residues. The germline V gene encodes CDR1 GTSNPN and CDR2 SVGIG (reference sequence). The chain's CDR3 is CAWTSGGYEQFF. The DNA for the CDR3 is TGTGCCTGGACTAGCGGGGGCTATGAGCAGTTCTTC. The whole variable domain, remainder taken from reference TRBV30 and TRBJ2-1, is SQTIHQWPATLVQPVGSPLSLECTVEGTSNPNLYWYRQAAGRGLQLLFYSVGIGQISSEVPQNLSASRPQDRQFILSSKKLLLSDSGFYLCAWTSGGYEQFFGPGTRLTVL.

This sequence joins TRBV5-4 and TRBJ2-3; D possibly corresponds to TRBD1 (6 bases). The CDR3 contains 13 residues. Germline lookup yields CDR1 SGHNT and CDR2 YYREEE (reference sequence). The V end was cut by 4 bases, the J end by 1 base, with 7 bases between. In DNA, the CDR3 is TGTGCCAGCAGCAGACAGGGCACAGATACGCAGTATTTT. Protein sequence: CASSRQGTDTQYF.

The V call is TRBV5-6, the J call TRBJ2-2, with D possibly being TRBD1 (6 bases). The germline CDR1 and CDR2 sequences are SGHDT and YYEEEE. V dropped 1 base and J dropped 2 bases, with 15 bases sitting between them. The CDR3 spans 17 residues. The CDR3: CASSLTRRGLNTGELFF. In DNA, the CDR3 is TGTGCCAGCAGCTTGACGCGCAGGGGCCTTAACACCGGGGAGCTGTTTTTT.

The CDR3 region is CASSPRDTGELFF. In DNA form, the CDR3 reads TGTGCCAGCAGCCCCCGTGACACCGGGGAGCTGTTTTTT. The chain combines TRBV11-1 with TRBJ2-2; no reliable D call. Germline lookup yields CDR1 SGHAT and CDR2 FQDESV (reference sequence). CDR3 length: 13 amino acids. Deletions cut 5 bases from V and 3 bases from J, with 7 bases between.

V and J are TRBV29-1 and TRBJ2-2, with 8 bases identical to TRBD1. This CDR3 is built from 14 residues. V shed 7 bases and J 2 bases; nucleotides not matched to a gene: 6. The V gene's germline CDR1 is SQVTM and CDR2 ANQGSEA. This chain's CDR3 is CSAGGHSNTGELFF. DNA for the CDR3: TGCAGCGCAGGGGGCCACTCCAACACCGGGGAGCTGTTTTTT.

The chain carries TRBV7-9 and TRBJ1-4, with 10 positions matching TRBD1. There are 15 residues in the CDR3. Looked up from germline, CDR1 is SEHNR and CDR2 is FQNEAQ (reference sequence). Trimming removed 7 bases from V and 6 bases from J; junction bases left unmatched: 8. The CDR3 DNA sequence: TGTGCCAGCACGCTAGGGACAGGGGAGGATGAAAAACTGTTTTTT. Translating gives CASTLGTGEDEKLFF.

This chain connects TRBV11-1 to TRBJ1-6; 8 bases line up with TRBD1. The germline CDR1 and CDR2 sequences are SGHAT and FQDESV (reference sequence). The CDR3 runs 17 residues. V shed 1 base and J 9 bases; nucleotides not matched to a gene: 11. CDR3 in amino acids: CASSLGDRGKSVSPLHF. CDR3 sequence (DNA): TGTGCCAGCAGCTTAGGCGACAGGGGTAAATCGGTTTCACCCCTCCACTTT. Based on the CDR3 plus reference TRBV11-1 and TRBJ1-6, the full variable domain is EAEVAQSPRYKITEKSQAVAFWCDPISGHATLYWYRQILGQGPELLVQFQDESVVDDSQLPKDRFSAERLKGVDSTLKIQPAELGDSAMYLCASSLGDRGKSVSPLHFGNGTRLTVT.

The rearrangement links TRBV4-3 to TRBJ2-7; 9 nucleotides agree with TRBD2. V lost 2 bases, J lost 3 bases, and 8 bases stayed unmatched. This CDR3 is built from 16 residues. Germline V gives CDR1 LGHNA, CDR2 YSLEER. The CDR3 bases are TGCGCCAGCAGCCAAACCCTAGCGGGGAGCTACTACGAGCAGTACTTC. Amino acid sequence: CASSQTLAGSYYEQYF.

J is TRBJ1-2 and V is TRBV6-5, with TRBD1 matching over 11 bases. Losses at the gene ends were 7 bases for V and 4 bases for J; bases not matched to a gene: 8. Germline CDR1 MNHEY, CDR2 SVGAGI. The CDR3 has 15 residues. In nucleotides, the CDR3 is TGTGCCAGCATTCGAGGGACAGGGGGATTCTATGGCTACACCTTC. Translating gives CASIRGTGGFYGYTF.

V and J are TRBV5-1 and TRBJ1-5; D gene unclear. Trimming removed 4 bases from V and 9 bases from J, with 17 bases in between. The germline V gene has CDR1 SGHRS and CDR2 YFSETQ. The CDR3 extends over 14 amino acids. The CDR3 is CASSPDGVPGPQHF. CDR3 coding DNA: TGCGCCAGCAGCCCGGACGGGGTGCCGGGGCCCCAGCATTTT.

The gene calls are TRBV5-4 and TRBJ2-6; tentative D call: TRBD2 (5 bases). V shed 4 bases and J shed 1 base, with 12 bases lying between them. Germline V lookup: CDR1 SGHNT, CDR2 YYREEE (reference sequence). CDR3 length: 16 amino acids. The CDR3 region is CASSLVGSSGANVLTF. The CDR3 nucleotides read TGTGCCAGCAGCCTCGTAGGGAGTTCTGGGGCCAACGTCCTGACTTTC.

The DNA for the CDR3 is TGTGCCAGCAGTTCACCCCACGGTCCGAGAACTGAAGCTTTCTTT. This encodes CASSSPHGPRTEAFF. This sequence joins TRBV28 and TRBJ1-1; D is uncertain. Trimming took 4 bases from V and 5 from J, leaving 17 bases between them. Germline CDR1 and CDR2: MDHEN and SYDVKM. This CDR3 region has 15 residues. Complete variable domain (other parts from reference TRBV28 and TRBJ1-1): DVKVTQSSRYLVKRTGEKVFLECVQDMDHENMFWYRQDPGLGLRLIYFSYDVKMKEKGDIPEGYSVSREKKERFSLILESASTNQTSMYLCASSSPHGPRTEAFFGQGTRLTVV.

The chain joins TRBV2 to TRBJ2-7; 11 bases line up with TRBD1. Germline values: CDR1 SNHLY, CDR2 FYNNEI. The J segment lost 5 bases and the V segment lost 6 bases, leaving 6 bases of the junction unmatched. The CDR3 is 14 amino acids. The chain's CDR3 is CASSLGQGAHEQYF. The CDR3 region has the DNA TGTGCCAGCAGCCTCGGACAGGGGGCCCACGAGCAGTACTTC.

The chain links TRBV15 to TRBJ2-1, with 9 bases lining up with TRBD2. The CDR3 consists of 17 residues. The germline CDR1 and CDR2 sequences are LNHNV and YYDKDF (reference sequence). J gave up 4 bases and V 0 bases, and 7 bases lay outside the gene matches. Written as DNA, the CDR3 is TGTGCCACCAGCAGAGATAGAGGGCGGGGGGGGTACAATGAGCAGTTCTTC. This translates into CATSRDRGRGGYNEQFF.

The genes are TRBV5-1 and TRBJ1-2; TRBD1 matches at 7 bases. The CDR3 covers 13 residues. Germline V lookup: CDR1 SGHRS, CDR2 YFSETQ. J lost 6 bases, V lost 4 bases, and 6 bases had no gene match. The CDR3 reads CASSTGTANGYTF. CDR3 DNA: TGCGCCAGCAGCACCGGGACAGCTAATGGCTACACCTTC.

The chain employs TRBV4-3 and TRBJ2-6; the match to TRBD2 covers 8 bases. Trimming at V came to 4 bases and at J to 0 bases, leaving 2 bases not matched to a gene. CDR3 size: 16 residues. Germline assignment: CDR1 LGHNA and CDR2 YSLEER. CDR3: CASSPGGVSGANVLTF. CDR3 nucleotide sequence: TGCGCCAGCAGCCCGGGGGGGGTCTCTGGGGCCAACGTCCTGACTTTC.

CDR3 sequence: CASSPGGQGDSPLHF. CDR3 DNA sequence: TGTGCCAGCAGCCCTGGGGGACAGGGGGATTCACCCCTCCACTTT. This chain joins TRBV4-2 and TRBJ1-6; 11 bases are a match to TRBD1. The junction had 4 bases not matched to a gene; V was cut back by 4 bases and J by 8 bases. The CDR3 spans 15 residues. Germline V gives CDR1 LGHNA, CDR2 YNFKEQ.

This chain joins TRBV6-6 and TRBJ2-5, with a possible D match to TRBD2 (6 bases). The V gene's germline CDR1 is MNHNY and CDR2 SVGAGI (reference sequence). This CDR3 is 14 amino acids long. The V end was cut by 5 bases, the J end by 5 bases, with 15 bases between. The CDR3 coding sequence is TGTGCCAGCAGTCGTAGCGATGGAGGGGAGACCCAGTACTTC. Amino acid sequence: CASSRSDGGETQYF.

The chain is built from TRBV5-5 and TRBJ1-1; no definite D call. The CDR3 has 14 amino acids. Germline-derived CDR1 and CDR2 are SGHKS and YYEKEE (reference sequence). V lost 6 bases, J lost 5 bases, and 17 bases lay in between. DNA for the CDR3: TGTGCCAGCACTCCCCGGAGGACGGGGACTGAAGCTTTCTTT. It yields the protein CASTPRRTGTEAFF.

The CDR3 DNA reads TGTGCCAGCGAAAGGGACAGGGGAGAGACCCAGTACTTC. Its translation is CASERDRGETQYF. This chain uses TRBV5-8 with TRBJ2-5, with 10 bases matching TRBD1. Per the germline V gene, CDR1 is SGHTS and CDR2 is YDEGEE. The CDR3 loop spans 13 amino acids. Trimming at V came to 7 bases and at J to 4 bases, leaving 4 bases not matched to a gene.

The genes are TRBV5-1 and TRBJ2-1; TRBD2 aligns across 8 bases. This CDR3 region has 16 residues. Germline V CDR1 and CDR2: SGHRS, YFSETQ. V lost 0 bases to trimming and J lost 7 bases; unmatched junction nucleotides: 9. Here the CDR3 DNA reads TGCGCCAGCAGCTTGGCGGCGGGAGGACTAAGTAATGAGCAGTTCTTC. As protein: CASSLAAGGLSNEQFF.